The T cell receptor (beta chain) under discussion was sequenced for a study of beta chain features in type 1 diabetes (dated by TCRdb to 2016 to 2018). Looking at the study overall: Mean age, gender distribution, total cell number and subset yield did not differ between patients and healthy donors. Whereas all 30 or so donors provided naive and central memory subsets, regulatory and stem cell-like memory subsets were isolated from just 8 patients and roughly eight healthy donors. A total of some 100,000,000 sorted cells were examined across all samples, and a strong correlation was observed between cell number per subset and RNA yield. In the study, recently diagnosed type 1 diabetes patients and matched healthy donors were compared on the TCRB repertoires of their sorted circulating CD4+ T cell subsets. What the work shows at the level of the full study, not this receptor alone: Sequencing cDNA rather than genomic DNA could over-represent highly expressing activated cells, although activation and CD3 levels did not differ between groups. Type 1 diabetes patients showed a moderate but significant shortening of TCRB CDR3 length in all four CD4+ subsets. The naive, central memory and regulatory TCRB repertoires appeared to resemble one another more closely among patients than among healthy donors. Fewer insertions and more nucleotide deletions at VDJ recombination sites were observed in patients with type 1 diabetes, implying thymic rearrangement abnormalities. Because the HLA sub-analyses included only small numbers of individuals, any influence of HLA type on TCRB rearrangement was left unresolved. Shorter templates might be favored by PCR, yet because patient and control samples were amplified and corrected together, any such skew would affect both groups equally.

As for this clone: There is no known antigen for this receptor. Base quality data are lacking; no much larger clone is found one base away.

From each donor, a single peripheral blood sample of about 100 mL on average was drawn into heparinised tubes. A BD FACSAria II was used to sort naive, central memory, regulatory and stem cell-like memory CD4+ T cells with a panel that included CD45RO, CCR7, CD25, CD127, CD95 and CD27. Every sorted population had a purity above 95%. PBMCs were isolated immediately by Lymphoprep density gradient centrifugation and stained directly without culture. So that batch effects would be minimized, each experiment stained and sorted samples in pairs, pairing one healthy donor with one patient. The entire amount of isolated RNA was reverse transcribed using the High Capacity cDNA Reverse Transcription Kit, so the sequenced TCRB transcripts were expressed ones. Naive, central memory and regulatory T cell samples underwent deep immunoSEQ sequencing, averaging around 3.7 million total reads per sample. After sorted cells were lysed in RLT buffer, RNA was extracted with DNase-treated RNeasy Micro or Mini kits, with the choice depending on cell number. Each cell subset was processed separately to prevent cross-contamination, with patient and healthy donor samples processed together. TCRB sequences were amplified from cDNA with the immunoSEQ multiplex PCR, producing 87-bp fragments spanning the CDR3 region. Sequencing of the amplicons was performed on the Illumina HiSeq platform. The original pipeline was this. Synthetic template baselines were used to correct PCR bias computationally, reads within Hamming distance 2 were collapsed, and singletons that could not be merged were discarded. Reads were aligned against IMGT to assign V, D and J genes, CDR3 length and insertions or deletions at six rearrangement sites. Within each subset, clonotype counts were normalized to sorted cell number, and only after that were true diversity and Gini coefficients computed with the tcR R package. Repertoire sharing was quantified using the overlap coefficient calculated on TCRB nucleotide sequences. The source is immuneACCESS, and TCRdb retained only in-frame sequences with V and J called. Part of the clones is not carried over; for the studies checked, unresolved V genes explain less than half of this, and the remainder is unexplained. V, J and clone size derive from that table, while D and trimming were established from the DNA sequence. The sample records around 97,000 clones, roughly 28% of which are singletons. The top ten hold about 0.57% of the sample.

The CDR3, from cysteine to phenylalanine, totals 11 residues. Only the CDR3 DNA is retained, 33 bases long and in frame from the first base. The germline V gene specifies SGHRS as CDR1 and YFSETQ as CDR2. For this chain, trimming is 7 bases at the V end and 5 bases at the J end, and the number of junction bases without a gene match is 2. The clonotype was recovered from a young woman with type 1 diabetes. The sequence is built from TRBV5-1 and TRBJ2-5, and 7 junction bases match TRBD1. The sequenced sample was central memory CD4+ T cells from blood. The DNA sequence is given as TGCGCCAGCCGCAGGGGGGAGACCCAGTACTTC. Protein translation: CASRRGETQYF.